The sequence of this TCR beta chain was determined in a study of a mutant IDH1 vaccine in newly diagnosed glioma. General study points: Altogether, about 93% of patients exhibited vaccine-induced immune responses. Apparently, pseudoprogression bore no relation to changes among the top peripheral T cell clonotypes.

Sample time point: week 35, safety follow-up. A 20-mer mutant IDH1 peptide at 300 ug was injected subcutaneously with topical imiquimod. Diagnosis in the donors showed new WHO grade 3 or 4 astrocytomas that were IDH1-mutant and ATRX-lost. Concerning this clone itself: The target antigen is unknown.

The protocol was immunoSEQ multiplex PCR, while the TCRdb copy is restricted to in-frame clones and leaves out a portion. The table shows about 56,000 clones, with around 85% occurring only once. CDR3 length: 14 amino acids. The germline gives CDR1 KGHSH, CDR2 LQKENI. The V gene lost 5 bases and the J gene lost 4 bases, with 11 bases spanning the gap. Sequencing was performed on PBMCs, taken from a glioma patient whose treatment included an IDH1 peptide vaccine. The sequence was obtained from a man aged 35 to 55 with glioma. V gene TRBV18 combines with J gene TRBJ1-4, with D possibly TRBD1 on 6 matching bases. The CDR3 protein is CASSDQGYNEKLFF. CDR3 in DNA: TGTGCCAGCTCAGACCAGGGGTATAATGAAAAACTGTTTTTT.